The clone carrying this TCR beta chain appeared many times. What it binds is not known. Molecular barcoded adaptors covering alpha/delta and beta/gamma chains were used on approximately 400 ng RNA. TCRdb redid the calling of the reads with MiXCR, one entry per CDR3 protein. The sample includes around 130,000 distinct CDR3 sequences, around 13% of them seen just once. The sample belongs to a study of read filtering for tumor transcriptome and immune sequencing. As for the study in general: TCR-mapped reads were about 4.05 to 11 million with IR-seq versus roughly 80 to 1,300 with RNA-seq.

Germline V CDR1 and CDR2: DFQATT, SNEGSKA (reference sequence). The CDR3 length is 12 residues. Trimming removed 7 bases from V and 4 bases from J, with 13 bases in between. Study results and caveats: RNA-seq captured clonotypes less deeply and reliably than IR-seq. The sorted CD138-negative fraction was a mixed bone marrow immune population, not purified T cells.

The sequence came from a donor aged 40 or older with multiple myeloma. The V gene is TRBV20-1, the J gene TRBJ1-1; unclear D gene. The sample taken for sequencing was a population of CD138-negative cells sorted from bone marrow. The CDR3 here is CSGLQWATEAFF. In nucleotides, the CDR3 is TGCAGTGGGTTACAGTGGGCCACTGAAGCTTTCTTT.